Listed below are T cell receptor beta chains from one sample, sequenced in a study of tumor and adjacent non-tumor tissue in lung cancer. TCRdb re-derived calls from the multiplex PCR reads in MiXCR, one entry per CDR3 protein. The sample holds about 79,000 distinct CDR3 sequences, approximately 77% seen once. Specimen: lung tumor tissue. These receptors all stem from a woman aged 35 to 49 with non-small cell lung cancer. CDR3s include the opening cysteine and the closing phenylalanine or tryptophan. Fields, in order: V gene, clone size, D gene, J gene, CDR3 protein, CDR3 DNA. The D gene is left open where the match is weak. A row's size may be missing; if present it is once, few, many or a size class.

TRBV5-1,-,-,TRBJ2-7,CANSPELGEGRKQYF,TGCGCCAACAGCCCGGAATTGGGAGAGGGGCGGAAGCAGTACTTC
TRBV11-2,few,-,TRBJ2-1,CASGPDPETRNEQFF,TGTGCCAGCGGCCCGGACCCAGAGACGAGGAATGAGCAGTTCTTC
TRBV11-2,medium-sized,-,TRBJ2-3,CASSHRTDTQYF,TGTGCCAGCAGCCACCGCACAGATACGCAGTATTTT
TRBV11-2,-,-,TRBJ2-1,CASSLRLTGLGYNEQFF,TGTGCCAGCAGCCTCCGGCTAACGGGACTTGGTTACAATGAACAGTTCTTC
TRBV2,many,-,TRBJ2-1,CASSESGNEQFF,TGTGCCAGCAGTGAAAGTGGGAATGAGCAGTTCTTC
TRBV6-5,-,TRBD1,TRBJ2-3,CVSSYSQTGADTQYF,TGTGTCAGCAGTTACTCCCAGACAGGGGCAGATACGCAGTATTTT
TRBV14,-,-,TRBJ2-3,CAISQGAGIDGTDTQYF,TGTGCCATCAGCCAAGGCGCGGGAATTGACGGCACAGATACGCAGTATTTT
TRBV11-2,once,TRBD2,TRBJ2-1,CAISLGTSPYKEQFF,TGTGCCATCAGCTTAGGGACTAGCCCCTACAAAGAGCAGTTCTTC
TRBV5-1,many,-,TRBJ1-3,CASSLGEGGNTIYF,TGCGCCAGCAGCTTGGGTGAGGGTGGAAACACCATATATTTT
TRBV4-2,-,-,TRBJ2-7,CSSSQMFAESSYEQYF,TGTTCCAGCAGCCAAATGTTCGCAGAGAGCTCCTACGAGCAGTACTTC
TRBV4-2,-,-,TRBJ1-2,CARSQATGSGGYTF,TGTGCCAGGAGCCAAGCTACAGGGAGCGGTGGCTACACATTC
TRBV11-3,-,TRBD2,TRBJ2-7,CASSPPGGVYELYF,TGTGCCAGTAGCCCCCCGGGGGGGGTGTACGAGCTGTACTTC
TRBV6-5,-,-,TRBJ1-1,CASSMGRDTETFF,TGTGCCAGCAGCATGGGACGGGACACTGAAACTTTCTTT
TRBV2,many,TRBD2,TRBJ2-1,CASCPGTSREEQFF,TGTGCCAGCTGTCCCGGGACTAGCCGCGAGGAGCAGTTCTTC
TRBV4-1,many,TRBD1,TRBJ1-4,CASSQGTGGRTNEKLFF,TGCGCCAGCAGCCAAGGGACAGGGGGCAGAACTAATGAAAAACTGTTTTTT
TRBV11-2,few,-,TRBJ1-1,CASSLDGRVVVAFF,TGCGCCAGCAGCTTAGATGGCAGGGTGGTGGTAGCTTTCTTT
TRBV29-1,few,-,TRBJ2-3,CSVYGGQLGTDTHYF,TGCAGCGTTTATGGTGGACAGCTTGGCACAGATACGCACTATTTT
TRBV5-5,-,-,TRBJ2-7,CASSFNYRVYEQYF,TGTGCCAGCAGCTTTAACTATAGGGTGTACGAGCAGTATTTC
TRBV5-8,many,-,TRBJ2-6,CASTHQLSGANVLTF,TGTGCCAGCACCCATCAACTCTCTGGGGCCAACGTCCTGACTTTC
TRBV11-2,-,-,TRBJ1-6,CASSSLIGISSPLHF,TGTGCCAGCAGCTCCCTTATAGGGATCAGTTCACCCCTCCACTTT
TRBV2,-,-,TRBJ2-6,CARRRTGSNSGANVLTF,TGTGCCAGGAGGCGGACCGGATCCAACTCTGGGGCCAACGTCCTGACTTTC
TRBV28,-,TRBD1,TRBJ1-6,CVSSSGGGVNSPLHF,TGTGTCAGCAGTTCAGGGGGGGGAGTTAATTCACCCCTCCACTTT
TRBV7-9,-,TRBD1,TRBJ2-1,CASRPGQGSWNEQFF,TGTGCCAGCAGGCCGGGACAGGGGTCTTGGAATGAGCAGTTCTTC
TRBV11-3,few,-,TRBJ2-5,CTSSPEGVTQYF,TGTACCAGCAGCCCCGAAGGAGTGACCCAATACTTC
TRBV6-6,-,-,TRBJ2-2,CASAQDNTGELFF,TGTGCAAGCGCCCAGGACAACACCGGGGAGCTGTTTTTC
TRBV20-1,-,-,TRBJ2-7,CNTRKDTGEQYF,TGCAATACTAGAAAGGACACGGGAGAGCAGTACTTC
TRBV7-3,-,TRBD2,TRBJ2-1,CASSPREAGGLRSDNEQFF,TGTGCCAGCAGCCCCCGGGAAGCGGGGGGGCTAAGGTCCGACAATGAGCAGTTCTTC
TRBV15,many,-,TRBJ2-3,CATSRIDSAFRDTQYF,TGTGCCACCAGCAGAATTGATAGCGCGTTTAGAGATACGCAGTATTTT
TRBV28,-,-,TRBJ2-3,CDSGPRDRFKDTQCF,TGTGACAGCGGACCCAGAGACAGATTCAAAGATACGCAGTGTTTT
TRBV6-1,once,-,TRBJ2-3,CASSVPPLDTQYF,TGTGCCAGTAGTGTACCCCCTCTGGATACGCAGTATTTT
TRBV11-2,medium-sized,TRBD1,TRBJ2-1,CASSRTGSDNEQFF,TGTGCCAGCAGCCGGACAGGGTCCGACAATGAGCAGTTCTTC
TRBV5-1,-,TRBD2,TRBJ2-3,CAGSVGTSGGAGWTDTQYF,TGCGCCGGCAGCGTGGGGACTAGCGGGGGAGCTGGATGGACGGATACGCAGTATTTT